Listed below are T cell receptor beta chains from one sample, sequenced in a study of shared clonotypes between healthy human individuals. The repertoire was sequenced with immunoSEQ multiplex PCR; TCRdb's copy has only in-frame clones and lacks some. The sample includes about 1 million clones, around 76% of them seen just once. Input material: memory CD4+ T cells sorted from blood. These receptors originate from a young man in good health. CDR3s include the opening cysteine and the closing phenylalanine or tryptophan. A D gene is named only where the DNA matches it firmly. Clone size, where shown, is once, few, many, or a class for clones that have expanded.

CDR3 protein | CDR3 DNA | J gene | V gene | D gene | clone size
CAWSFQGSDVAFF | TGTGCCTGGAGTTTCCAGGGATCAGATGTGGCTTTCTTT | TRBJ1-1 | TRBV30 | NA | NA
CASSFRGEPYEQYF | TGCGCCAGCAGCTTCAGGGGAGAGCCCTACGAGCAGTACTTC | TRBJ2-7 | TRBV5-1 | NA | NA
CASRTGNTGELFF | TGTGCCAGCAGGACAGGCAACACCGGGGAGCTGTTTTTT | TRBJ2-2 | TRBV6-6 | NA | once
CASSPTGRTTDTQYF | TGTGCCAGCAGCCCGACAGGGAGGACCACAGATACGCAGTATTTT | TRBJ2-3 | TRBV5-5 | NA | NA
CATSRDLAGSYEQYF | TGTGCCACCAGCAGAGATCTAGCTGGCTCCTACGAGCAGTACTTC | TRBJ2-7 | TRBV15 | NA | NA
CASSLEGGTDTQYF | TGTGCCAGCAGCTTAGAGGGTGGCACAGATACGCAGTATTTT | TRBJ2-3 | TRBV7-2 | NA | NA
CATSEQGRGYGYTF | TGCGCCACCTCCGAACAGGGAAGGGGCTATGGCTACACCTTC | TRBJ1-2 | TRBV5-1 | NA | NA
CASSGTGLGQPQHF | TGTGCCAGCAGTGGCACAGGGCTTGGTCAGCCCCAGCATTTT | TRBJ1-5 | TRBV25-1 | NA | NA
CASSLEDRRFETQYF | TGTGCCAGCAGCCTTGAGGACAGGAGGTTCGAGACCCAGTACTTC | TRBJ2-5 | TRBV5-6 | TRBD1 | NA
CASSQAVEFSPLHF | TGTGCCAGCAGCCAAGCGGTTGAGTTTTCACCCCTCCACTTT | TRBJ1-6 | TRBV14 | NA | NA
CAFGPGPANTGELFF | TGTGCCTTTGGCCCGGGACCGGCGAACACCGGGGAGCTGTTTTTT | TRBJ2-2 | TRBV10-3 | NA | NA
CASSLKKGVDSNQPQHF | TGTGCCAGCAGCTTAAAAAAAGGGGTCGATAGCAATCAGCCCCAGCATTTT | TRBJ1-5 | TRBV11-3 | NA | few
CASSNGGHHYGYTF | TGTGCCAGCTCGAATGGCGGACACCACTATGGCTACACCTTC | TRBJ1-2 | TRBV18 | NA | NA
CAAGMRAGGPDTQYF | TGTGCCGCAGGAATGCGGGCGGGAGGGCCCGATACGCAGTATTTT | TRBJ2-3 | TRBV19 | TRBD2 | NA
CASSYSMAANEKLFF | TGTGCCAGCAGTTACTCGATGGCCGCGAATGAAAAACTGTTTTTT | TRBJ1-4 | TRBV6-5 | NA | NA
CASSLEGRAGNTIYF | TGTGCCAGCAGCTTAGAAGGCCGCGCTGGAAACACCATATATTTT | TRBJ1-3 | TRBV7-9 | NA | NA
CASSYSGTGTYEQYF | TGTGCCAGCAGTTACTCCGGGACAGGGACCTACGAGCAGTACTTC | TRBJ2-7 | TRBV6-5 | TRBD1 | few
CSLRGGPGTGTDTQYF | TGCAGCCTCCGAGGGGGTCCCGGGACAGGCACAGATACGCAGTATTTT | TRBJ2-3 | TRBV29-1 | TRBD1 | NA
CASSQRPSVKDTDTQYF | TGCGCCAGCAGCCAACGCCCTAGCGTTAAAGACACAGATACGCAGTATTTT | TRBJ2-3 | TRBV4-3 | NA | NA
CASSMGLAGNTGELFF | TGTGCCAGTAGTATGGGGCTAGCGGGGAACACCGGGGAGCTGTTTTTT | TRBJ2-2 | TRBV19 | TRBD2 | NA
CASSLKGYEQYF | TGTGCCAGCAGCTTAAAGGGCTACGAGCAGTACTTC | TRBJ2-7 | TRBV7-2 | NA | few
CASSFLRSSTDTQYF | TGTGCCAGCAGTTTTCTGCGGTCTAGCACAGATACGCAGTATTTT | TRBJ2-3 | TRBV27 | NA | NA
CASSYRGINQPQHF | TGTGCCAGCAGTTACAGGGGGATTAATCAGCCCCAGCATTTT | TRBJ1-5 | TRBV6-5 | NA | NA
CASSLEDRRGYTF | TGCGCCAGCAGCTTGGAGGACAGGAGAGGCTACACCTTC | TRBJ1-2 | TRBV5-1 | TRBD1 | NA
CASSPGLGNYGYTF | TGTGCCAGCAGCCCAGGACTGGGGAACTATGGCTACACCTTC | TRBJ1-2 | TRBV7-2 | NA | once
CASKQDTEAFF | TGTGCCAGCAAACAGGACACTGAAGCTTTCTTT | TRBJ1-1 | TRBV6-6 | NA | many
CASKEGSNEKLFF | TGTGCCAGCAAGGAGGGGTCGAATGAAAAACTGTTTTTT | TRBJ1-4 | TRBV28 | NA | NA
CASSERARGSFNEQFF | TGTGCCAGCAGTGAACGGGCCAGGGGGTCCTTCAATGAGCAGTTCTTC | TRBJ2-1 | TRBV6-1 | TRBD1 | NA
CASSLDRASEKLFF | TGTGCCAGCAGCTTAGATAGGGCCAGTGAAAAACTGTTTTTT | TRBJ1-4 | TRBV11-2 | NA | few
CSVEEFGGAGYEQYF | TGCAGCGTTGAAGAATTTGGGGGCGCCGGGTACGAGCAGTACTTC | TRBJ2-7 | TRBV29-1 | NA | NA
CASSSYRGDPYEQYF | TGTGCCAGCAGCTCTTATCGGGGGGATCCCTACGAGCAGTACTTC | TRBJ2-7 | TRBV5-6 | TRBD2 | NA
CASSLTGSSYNEQFF | TGTGCCAGCAGCTTGACCGGGAGTTCCTACAATGAGCAGTTCTTC | TRBJ2-1 | TRBV5-4 | NA | NA
CASSSRRPEREQYF | TGTGCCAGCAGCTCCCGGAGACCGGAACGCGAGCAGTACTTC | TRBJ2-7 | TRBV7-2 | NA | NA
CASKLAGGNTDTQYF | TGTGCCAGCAAACTAGCGGGGGGGAACACAGATACGCAGTATTTT | TRBJ2-3 | TRBV2 | TRBD2 | NA
CASSPNSRELFF | TGTGCCAGCAGCCCGAACTCCAGGGAGCTGTTTTTT | TRBJ2-2 | TRBV7-2 | NA | NA
CASSYSREGTREAFF | TGTGCCAGCAGTTACTCTAGGGAGGGGACCCGTGAAGCTTTCTTT | TRBJ1-1 | TRBV6-5 | NA | NA
CASSLEGRSQETQYF | TGTGCCAGCAGCTTGGAGGGCAGGTCGCAAGAGACCCAGTACTTC | TRBJ2-5 | TRBV5-6 | NA | NA
CASSLAGQNYGYTF | TGTGCCAGCAGCTTAGCGGGACAAAACTATGGCTACACCTTC | TRBJ1-2 | TRBV7-9 | NA | many
CASSLAVAGGRGEQYF | TGTGCCAGCAGCTTAGCAGTTGCAGGGGGCAGGGGCGAGCAGTACTTC | TRBJ2-7 | TRBV7-6 | TRBD1 | NA
CASSSGQGNSPLHF | TGTGCTAGCAGCTCCGGACAGGGGAATTCACCCCTCCACTTT | TRBJ1-6 | TRBV7-7 | TRBD1 | NA
CASVAGTGLGEQYF | TGTGCTAGTGTGGCCGGGACAGGGTTAGGCGAGCAGTACTTC | TRBJ2-7 | TRBV12-5 | TRBD1 | NA
CASSFRSSTDTQYF | TGTGCCAGCAGCTTTAGGTCCTCCACAGATACGCAGTATTTT | TRBJ2-3 | TRBV7-2 | NA | NA
CSVGASFWAEQYF | TGCAGCGTGGGGGCCTCTTTCTGGGCCGAGCAGTACTTC | TRBJ2-7 | TRBV29-1 | NA | many
CASSRTSGREETQYF | TGTGCCAGCAGCCGGACTAGCGGGAGAGAGGAGACCCAGTACTTC | TRBJ2-5 | TRBV14 | TRBD2 | many
CASSLVGKREVDNEQFF | TGTGCCAGCAGCTTAGTGGGGAAGCGGGAGGTAGACAATGAGCAGTTCTTC | TRBJ2-1 | TRBV7-9 | TRBD2 | NA
CASSFTGGGGYTF | TGTGCCAGCAGTTTCACAGGGGGAGGTGGCTACACCTTC | TRBJ1-2 | TRBV6-5 | TRBD1 | NA
CASSLLAGRANEQFF | TGTGCCAGCAGCTTACTAGCGGGAAGAGCGAATGAGCAGTTCTTC | TRBJ2-1 | TRBV7-2 | TRBD2 | NA
CASSHLGGGSNQPQHF | TGTGCCAGCAGTCATCTGGGTGGAGGGAGCAATCAGCCCCAGCATTTT | TRBJ1-5 | TRBV6-6 | NA | few
CASSVQGEETQYF | TGTGCCAGCAGCGTTCAAGGTGAGGAGACCCAGTACTTC | TRBJ2-5 | TRBV9 | NA | NA
CASSTDLGGQPQHF | TGCGCCAGCAGCACCGACTTGGGCGGTCAGCCCCAGCATTTT | TRBJ1-5 | TRBV5-1 | NA | NA
CASSLFLLQETQYF | TGTGCCAGCAGCTTATTTCTCCTCCAAGAGACCCAGTACTTC | TRBJ2-5 | TRBV7-2 | NA | NA
CASSLGLAGIYEQYF | TGTGCCAGTAGTCTCGGGCTAGCGGGGATCTACGAGCAGTACTTC | TRBJ2-7 | TRBV19 | TRBD2 | NA
CASSRPGPLEETQYF | TGTGCCAGCAGCCGTCCGGGACCCCTAGAAGAGACCCAGTACTTC | TRBJ2-5 | TRBV5-4 | NA | NA
CASSPDRLPYEQYF | TGTGCCAGCAGCCCGGACAGACTCCCCTACGAGCAGTACTTC | TRBJ2-7 | TRBV5-4 | NA | NA
CASSLWATNTEAFF | TGCGCCAGCAGCTTGTGGGCTACCAACACTGAAGCTTTCTTT | TRBJ1-1 | TRBV5-1 | NA | few